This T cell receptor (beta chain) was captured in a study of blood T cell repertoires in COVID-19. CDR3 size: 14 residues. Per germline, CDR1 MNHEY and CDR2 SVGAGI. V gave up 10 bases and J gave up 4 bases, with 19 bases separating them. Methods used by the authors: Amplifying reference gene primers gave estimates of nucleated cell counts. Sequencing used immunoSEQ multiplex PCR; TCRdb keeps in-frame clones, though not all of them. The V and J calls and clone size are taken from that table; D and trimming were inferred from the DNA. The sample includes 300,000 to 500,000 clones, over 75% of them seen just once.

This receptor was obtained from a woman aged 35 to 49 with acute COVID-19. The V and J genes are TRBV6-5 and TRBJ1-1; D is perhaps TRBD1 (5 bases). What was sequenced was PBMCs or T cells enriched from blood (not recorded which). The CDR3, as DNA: TGTGCCACTTGGGGGGGAAAGCTTGGCACTGAAGCTTTCTTT. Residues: CATWGGKLGTEAFF.